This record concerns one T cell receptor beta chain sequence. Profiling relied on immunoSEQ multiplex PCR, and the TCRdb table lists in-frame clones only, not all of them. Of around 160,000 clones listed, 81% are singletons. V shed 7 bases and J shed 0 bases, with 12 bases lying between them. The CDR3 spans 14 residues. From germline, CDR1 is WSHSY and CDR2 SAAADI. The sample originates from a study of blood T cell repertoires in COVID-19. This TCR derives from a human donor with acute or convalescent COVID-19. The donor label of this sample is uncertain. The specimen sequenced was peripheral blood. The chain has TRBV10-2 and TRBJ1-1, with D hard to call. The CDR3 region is CASIRRGMNTEAFF. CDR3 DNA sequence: TGCGCCAGCATCCGACGGGGAATGAACACTGAAGCTTTCTTT.